This TCR beta chain was identified during a study of PD-L1 blockade in urothelial cancer. Turning to the study itself: Blood samples contained a median 141,255 T cells.

Clones were read by immunoSEQ multiplex PCR, and TCRdb kept only the in-frame ones, dropping some. The repertoire consists of tens of thousands of clones, with about 81% occurring once and the leading ten covering 1.5% to 2%. This clone has just one count. As yet, its antigen is unknown. The CDR3 has 13 amino acids. CDR1 is LNHDA and CDR2 is SQIVND in the germline V gene (reference sequence). V shed 5 bases, J shed 6 bases, and the junction held 6 bases outside the gene matches. The time point denotes: pretreatment peripheral blood. Study-level findings and limits: Better survival was predicted by below-median pretreatment blood TCR clonality. Durable-benefit patients had greater expansion of tumor-associated blood clones at 3 weeks.

The sequence was obtained from a man in his 70s with urothelial cancer. The source was PBMCs, collected around atezolizumab (anti-PD-L1) treatment. The chain employs TRBV19 and TRBJ2-7, with 8 nucleotides matching TRBD1. CDR3 amino acids: CASSGDRGSEQYF. In nucleotides, the CDR3 is TGTGCCAGTAGTGGAGACAGGGGTTCCGAGCAGTACTTC.